This section outlines one T cell receptor beta chain sequence together with its context. The target antigen is unknown. Trimming took off 5 bases at V and 10 bases at J, with 18 bases between the two ends. This CDR3 is built from 15 residues. The authors incorporated unique molecular identifiers into the TCR beta cDNA libraries. TCRdb itself ran the PCR reads through MiXCR, one entry per CDR3 protein. This sample has roughly 580,000 distinct CDR3 sequences, with around 44% found just once. This sample was included in a study of post-analysis software for immune sequencing data. Notes on the study in general: Five TRBV segments occurring more often in patients than controls included TRBV5-6, TRBV5-1 and TRBV20-1. The normalized Chao1 diversity of multiple sclerosis patients was significantly lower than that of controls.

Sequencing was done on a sample of blood. V and J are TRBV12-3 or TRBV12-4 and TRBJ1-6; D unclear. The receptor's source is a girl between 10 and 17 years old with multiple sclerosis. The CDR3 DNA is TGTGCCAGCAGTCCCAACCGGCCCGGATCATCACCCCTCCACTTT. Protein sequence: CASSPNRPGSSPLHF.